The subject of this entry is one T cell receptor beta chain. The target antigen is unknown. The PCR ran on 60 Vbeta and 13 Jbeta primers. Sequenced by immunoSEQ multiplex PCR; TCRdb stores in-frame clones only, minus some. The sample holds around 150,000 clones, more than 70% seen once. The sample originates from a study of cytomegalovirus exposure and HLA in healthy donors. V lost 1 base to trimming and J lost 3 bases, with 9 bases between them. Looked up from germline, CDR1 is SSHAT and CDR2 is FNYEAQ (reference sequence). The CDR3 has 15 residues. Study results and caveats: Among immune exposure information, only CMV serostatus was available. Many donors carried some public TCRs, although rarity characterized most TCR sequences.

The chain joins TRBV7-7 to TRBJ2-2; unclear D gene. This TCR derives from a man aged 40-49 years in good health and CMV-seronegative. Material for sequencing was PBMCs. In DNA form, the CDR3 reads TGTGCCAGCAGCTTAGGGGCAGCCGACACCGGGGAGCTGTTTTTT. Protein product: CASSLGAADTGELFF.